These 23 T cell receptor beta chains were sequenced from one sample in a study of blood T cell repertoires in COVID-19. Produced via immunoSEQ multiplex PCR; TCRdb's table is partial and in-frame only. This table holds over 250,000 clones, roughly 80% found once. The specimen sequenced was peripheral blood. These receptors came from a woman aged 50 to 65 who had recovered from COVID-19.

The chain couples TRBV7-9 to TRBJ2-5; D gene unclear. The CDR3 contains 12 residues. Trimming removed 5 bases at V and 4 bases at J, with 8 bases between. The germline V gene encodes CDR1 SEHNR and CDR2 FQNEAQ (reference sequence). The CDR3 DNA is TGTGCCAGCAGCCCCCCCTTAGAGACCCAGTACTTC. Encoded protein: CASSPPLETQYF. The entire variable domain, with the rest obtained from reference TRBV7-9 and TRBJ2-5, is as follows: DTGVSQNPRHKITKRGQNVTFRCDPISEHNRLYWYRQTLGQGPEFLTYFQNEAQLEKSRLLSDRFSAERPKGSFSTLEIQRTEQGDSAMYLCASSPPLETQYFGPGTRLLVL.

This clone appeared a few times. The V and J genes are TRBV5-4 and TRBJ2-5, with 12 positions matching TRBD1. Germline-derived CDR1 and CDR2 are SGHNT and YYREEE (reference sequence). Losses at the gene ends were 2 bases for V and 5 bases for J; bases not matched to a gene: 7. The CDR3 length is 16 residues. The CDR3 DNA sequence: TGTGCCAGCAGCTTAGGCCGGGACAGGGGGCGGGAGACCCAGTACTTC. This sequence encodes CASSLGRDRGRETQYF.

This chain links TRBV2 with TRBJ1-2; 9 bases align to TRBD1. Losses at the gene ends were 6 bases for V and 8 bases for J; bases not matched to a gene: 7. CDR1 and CDR2 (germline): SNHLY, FYNNEI. CDR3 size: 13 residues. CDR3 DNA sequence: TGTGCCAGCAGCTTCGACAGGGGGGGCGGCTACACCTTC. As protein: CASSFDRGGGYTF. The full variable domain, in which reference TRBV2 and TRBJ1-2 provide the parts outside the CDR3, is EPEVTQTPSHQVTQMGQEVILRCVPISNHLYFYWYRQILGQKVEFLVSFYNNEISEKSEIFDDQFSVERPDGSNFTLKIRSTKLEDSAMYFCASSFDRGGGYTFGSGTRLTVV.

This chain joins TRBV6-1 and TRBJ2-3; a weak D match, TRBD1 (5 bases). CDR1 and CDR2 from the germline V gene are MNHNS and SASEGT. V was clipped by 0 bases and J by 1 base, with 5 bases between them. The CDR3 runs to 14 residues. The DNA for the CDR3 is TGTGCCAGCAGTGAAGCGACAGGCACAGATACGCAGTATTTT. It specifies CASSEATGTDTQYF.

The rearrangement links TRBV5-1 to TRBJ2-7, with a possible D match to TRBD2 (6 bases). This CDR3 region has 13 residues. Germline values: CDR1 SGHRS, CDR2 YFSETQ. The V and J ends lost 0 bases and 12 bases respectively, with 16 bases between them. In DNA, the CDR3 is TGCGCCAGCAGCTTGGGAGGCGGGGCCGAGAGGTACTTC. It yields the protein CASSLGGGAERYF.

The V gene is TRBV19, the J gene TRBJ1-5, with a weak D call TRBD1 (5 bases). In germline, CDR1 is LNHDA, CDR2 SQIVND (reference sequence). Deletions cut 5 bases from V and 9 bases from J, with 26 bases between. This CDR3 comprises 17 residues. Here the CDR3 DNA reads TGTGCCAGTAGTCCCCCTGAATTGCGGGGGATTGGTGGGCCCCAGCATTTT. Amino acids: CASSPPELRGIGGPQHF.

The chain uses TRBV7-2 and TRBJ2-1, with TRBD2 matching 8 bases. With V trimmed by 5 bases and J by 0 bases, 3 bases remained unmatched. CDR3 length: 15 amino acids. Germline assignment: CDR1 SGHTA and CDR2 FQGNSA. The CDR3 here is CASSISGASYNEQFF. CDR3 sequence (DNA): TGTGCCAGCAGCATTAGCGGGGCCTCCTACAATGAGCAGTTCTTC. Full variable domain (outside the CDR3, taken from reference TRBV7-2 and TRBJ2-1): GAGVSQSPSNKVTEKGKDVELRCDPISGHTALYWYRQSLGQGLEFLIYFQGNSAPDKSGLPSDRFSAERTGGSVSTLTIQRTQQEDSAVYLCASSISGASYNEQFFGPGTRLTVL.

V gene TRBV25-1 combines with J gene TRBJ2-5; D possibly corresponds to TRBD2 (6 bases). CDR1 and CDR2 from the germline V gene are MGHDK and SYGVNS. Trimming removed 5 bases at V and 3 bases at J, with 16 bases between. CDR3 length: 15 amino acids. CDR3 sequence reads: CASSWVGGAKETQYF. CDR3 nucleotide sequence: TGTGCCAGCAGTTGGGTGGGGGGTGCGAAAGAGACCCAGTACTTC.

The gene calls are TRBV7-8 and TRBJ1-1; TRBD1 matches at 10 bases. Germline V lookup: CDR1 SGHVS, CDR2 FQNEAQ. Germline trimming cut 2 bases from V and 11 bases from J; bases unmatched to any gene: 8. This CDR3 is built from 14 residues. The CDR3 coding sequence is TGTGCCAGCAGCTTAAGGGGGACAGGGGAGCGGGCTTTCTTT. This gives the protein CASSLRGTGERAFF. The full variable domain, rest sourced from reference TRBV7-8 and TRBJ1-1, is GAGVSQSPRYKVAKRGQDVALRCDPISGHVSLFWYQQALGQGPEFLTYFQNEAQLDKSGLPSDRFFAERPEGSVSTLKIQRTQQEDSAVYLCASSLRGTGERAFFGQGTRLTVV.

This clone was picked up one time. J is TRBJ1-4 and V is TRBV27; 7 bases agree with TRBD1. The CDR3 length is 15 residues. V lost 8 bases to trimming and J lost 11 bases; unmatched junction nucleotides: 17. Germline V lookup: CDR1 MNHEY, CDR2 SMNVEV (reference sequence). CDR3 in amino acids: CASGALQGIGGKLFF. The CDR3 DNA sequence: TGTGCCAGCGGGGCTCTACAGGGGATCGGTGGGAAACTGTTTTTT.

This clone came up once. Here the CDR3 DNA reads TGTGCCAGCAGCGATCCCCACCGAGGGCAGGGGGCCTACGAGCAGTACTTC. Its translation is CASSDPHRGQGAYEQYF. V is TRBV7-8 and J is TRBJ2-7; TRBD1 aligns across 7 bases. V shed 5 bases, J shed 2 bases, and the junction held 15 bases outside the gene matches. Germline CDR1 is SGHVS and CDR2 is FQNEAQ. CDR3 length: 17 residues.

To note about this clone: This CDR3 is also generated by other DNA sequences in the sample. The gene calls are TRBV18 and TRBJ2-7; unclear D gene. Germline values: CDR1 KGHSH, CDR2 LQKENI. Between the trimmed V and J ends, which lost 6 bases and 2 bases, there was a span of 11 bases. The CDR3 loop spans 13 amino acids. The chain's CDR3 is CASSPADTYEQYF. The CDR3 nucleotides are TGTGCCAGCTCCCCGGCGGATACCTACGAGCAGTACTTC.

This rearrangement joins TRBV6-2 or TRBV6-3 to TRBJ1-5, with 7 bases fitting TRBD1. Unmatched junction bases numbered 16, after V lost 5 bases and J lost 0 bases. Germline V gives CDR1 MNHEY, CDR2 SVGEGT. The CDR3 has 19 amino acids. As DNA, the CDR3 is TGTGCCAGCAGTCAGGCGACTCGGACAGGTCCCTATAGCAATCAGCCCCAGCATTTT. Amino acids: CASSQATRTGPYSNQPQHF.

V and J are TRBV4-2 and TRBJ1-1; D unresolved. This CDR3 is 13 amino acids long. Germline CDR1 LGHNA, CDR2 YNFKEQ. V was trimmed by 4 bases and J by 2 bases, leaving 8 bases between them. The CDR3 loop reads CASSLVGNTEAFF. The CDR3 nucleotides read TGTGCCAGCAGCCTCGTCGGTAACACTGAAGCTTTCTTT.

The chain couples TRBV9 to TRBJ2-4; 8 positions match TRBD2. Trimming took 0 bases from V and 5 from J; bases not matched to a gene: 10. Germline V CDR1 and CDR2: SGDLS, YYNGEE. The CDR3 length is 17 residues. The DNA for the CDR3 is TGTGCCAGCAGCGTAGGCCCTCGCGGGGGGATGGAAAACATTCAGTACTTC. This sequence encodes CASSVGPRGGMENIQYF.

This chain connects TRBV9 to TRBJ2-6, with D possibly being TRBD2 (5 bases). Deletions cut 4 bases from V and 4 bases from J, with 15 bases between. Germline V lookup: CDR1 SGDLS, CDR2 YYNGEE. This CDR3 comprises 16 residues. In nucleotides, the CDR3 is TGTGCCAGCAGCCCTTCCCCGGGGTCCGGGGCCAACGTCCTGACTTTC. Translating it yields CASSPSPGSGANVLTF.

The genes are TRBV27 and TRBJ1-2, with 11 bases aligning to TRBD1. Germline values: CDR1 MNHEY, CDR2 SMNVEV (reference sequence). The trim removed 5 bases at V and 4 bases at J, leaving 3 bases unmatched. The CDR3 is made up of 14 amino acids. CDR3 sequence reads: CASSRDRGSYGYTF. The CDR3 bases are TGTGCCAGCAGTCGGGACAGGGGGAGCTATGGCTACACCTTC.

The chain uses TRBV5-5 and TRBJ2-1; no firm D call. Trimming took 3 bases from V and 3 from J, leaving 13 bases between them. The germline V gene encodes CDR1 SGHKS and CDR2 YYEKEE (reference sequence). This CDR3 region has 15 residues. In DNA form, the CDR3 reads TGTGCCAGCAGCTCTGGGCAGACCTACTACAATGAGCAGTTCTTC. Its translation is CASSSGQTYYNEQFF.

The chain recombines TRBV11-3 with TRBJ2-7; unclear D gene. This CDR3 contains 15 residues. Germline-derived CDR1 and CDR2 are SGHNT and YENEEA. Trimming took off 5 bases at V and 0 bases at J, with 14 bases between the two ends. The CDR3 here is CASSHRESRSYEQYF. For the CDR3, the DNA is TGTGCCAGCAGCCACAGAGAAAGCCGCTCCTACGAGCAGTACTTC. The full variable domain, in which reference TRBV11-3 and TRBJ2-7 provide the parts outside the CDR3, is EAGVVQSPRYKIIEKKQPVAFWCNPISGHNTLYWYLQNLGQGPELLIRYENEEAVDDSQLPKDRFSAERLKGVDSTLKIQPAELGDSAVYLCASSHRESRSYEQYFGPGTRLTVT.

The V gene is TRBV7-2, the J gene TRBJ2-2, with D maybe TRBD1 (5 bases). Germline-derived CDR1 and CDR2 are SGHTA and FQGNSA. This CDR3 is 15 amino acids long. The V and J ends lost 5 bases and 3 bases respectively, with 13 bases between them. CDR3 nucleotides: TGTGCCAGCAGCCGGACCTTAGGGGACACCGGGGAGCTGTTTTTT. Its translation: CASSRTLGDTGELFF.

The V gene is TRBV7-3, the J gene TRBJ1-5; D is perhaps TRBD1 (5 bases). Germline CDR1 reads SGHTA; CDR2 reads FQGTGA. Trimming took off 5 bases at V and 3 bases at J, with 8 bases between the two ends. The CDR3 length is 13 residues. The CDR3 DNA sequence: TGTGCCAGCAGCCAAGGGGTCAATCAGCCCCAGCATTTT. This codes for CASSQGVNQPQHF.

The V and J genes are TRBV14 and TRBJ2-7; 10 bases are a match to TRBD1. Germline loops: CDR1 SGHDN, CDR2 FVKESK. This CDR3 has 15 residues. With V trimmed by 4 bases and J by 6 bases, 9 bases remained unmatched. The DNA of the CDR3 is TGTGCCAGCAGCCCGACGACAGGGGGCTCAGTCGAGCAGTACTTC. The encoded protein is CASSPTTGGSVEQYF. Complete variable domain (other parts from reference TRBV14 and TRBJ2-7): EAGVTQFPSHSVIEKGQTVTLRCDPISGHDNLYWYRRVMGKEIKFLLHFVKESKQDESGMPNNRFLAERTGGTYSTLKVQPAELEDSGVYFCASSPTTGGSVEQYFGPGTRLTVT.

The gene calls are TRBV27 and TRBJ2-1, with TRBD2 matching 14 bases. Germline CDR1 is MNHEY and CDR2 is SMNVEV (reference sequence). The CDR3 spans 14 residues. The trim removed 8 bases at V and 7 bases at J, leaving 4 bases unmatched. This CDR3 reads CASGGTSGRNEQFF. The CDR3 nucleotides read TGTGCCAGCGGGGGGACTAGCGGGAGAAATGAGCAGTTCTTC.